This T cell receptor (beta chain) was captured by sequencing in a study of early T cells in non-severe SARS-CoV-2 infection. Each CDR3 protein is one row after TCRdb ran MiXCR on the 5' RACE reads. There are roughly 69,000 distinct CDR3 sequences in the sample; around a tenth occur only once, and roughly 6% lies in the top ten. The sample holds many counts of this clonotype. Looked up from germline, CDR1 is DFQATT and CDR2 is SNEGSKA (reference sequence). V lost 6 bases, J lost 4 bases, and 13 bases lay in between. The CDR3 consists of 13 residues. The V and J genes are TRBV20-1 and TRBJ1-5; possible D gene TRBD1, 6 bases. Sequences were obtained from whole blood. The receptor was derived from an adult who was a healthcare worker with PCR-confirmed SARS-CoV-2 infection or an uninfected control (not recorded which). In nucleotides, the CDR3 is TGCAGTGCGTTCTCAGGGGTTAATCAGCCCCAGCATTTT. Encoded protein: CSAFSGVNQPQHF.